A single sample gave rise to the 10 T cell receptor beta chains below, sequenced in a study of shared clonotypes between healthy human individuals. Produced via immunoSEQ multiplex PCR; TCRdb's table is partial and in-frame only. The sample yields some 1 million clones, roughly 75% seen once. Sequenced sample: memory CD4+ T cells sorted from blood. This sample's subset: CD45RA-negative fraction. These receptors were taken from a man between 18 and 29 years old in good health.

This clone was detected only a few times. The chain employs TRBV2 and TRBJ2-5; TRBD2 matches 9 bases. After removal of 0 bases from V and 4 bases from J, the junction contained 6 bases not matched to a gene. This CDR3 is built from 16 residues. Germline CDR1 reads SNHLY; CDR2 reads FYNNEI. CDR3 nucleotides: TGTGCCAGCAGTGAAGCGGTAGCGGGAGCGGGAGAGACCCAGTACTTC. Translating it yields CASSEAVAGAGETQYF.

The V gene is TRBV19, the J gene TRBJ1-2; D is uncertain. Trimming cost V 3 bases and J 4 bases, with 12 bases left between them. The CDR3 runs 14 residues. Per germline, CDR1 LNHDA and CDR2 SQIVND (reference sequence). The DNA for the CDR3 is TGTGCCAGTAGTATTCGGGCAGGAGCCTATGGCTACACCTTC. Translating it yields CASSIRAGAYGYTF.

This chain uses TRBV6-5 with TRBJ1-6, with D possibly matching TRBD1 (6 bases). The CDR3 is made up of 16 amino acids. V lost 4 bases and J 8 bases, leaving 18 bases between the germline ends. The germline V gene has CDR1 MNHEY and CDR2 SVGAGI. DNA of the CDR3: TGTGCCAGCAGTTTGCTCAGGGGTTCTATGGATTCACCCCTCCACTTT. Translating gives CASSLLRGSMDSPLHF.

This clone was seen once. DNA for the CDR3: TGTGCCTGGAGTCTCGGGGACACCATATATTTT. Protein product: CAWSLGDTIYF. The J gene is TRBJ1-3, the V gene TRBV30; D gene ambiguous. This CDR3 region has 11 residues. Trimming left V 2 bases short and J 8 bases short, with 7 bases between. CDR1 is GTSNPN and CDR2 is SVGIG in the germline V gene (reference sequence). Full variable domain (remainder filled in from reference TRBV30 and TRBJ1-3): SQTIHQWPATLVQPVGSPLSLECTVEGTSNPNLYWYRQAAGRGLQLLFYSVGIGQISSEVPQNLSASRPQDRQFILSSKKLLLSDSGFYLCAWSLGDTIYFGEGSWLTVV.

The V call is TRBV19, the J call TRBJ1-6, with no clear D. CDR1 is LNHDA, CDR2 SQIVND, per germline (reference sequence). Trimming stripped 7 bases from V and 8 bases from J, with 15 bases between. The CDR3 runs 14 residues. CDR3 in amino acids: CASTRSGLYSPLHF. CDR3 DNA: TGTGCCAGTACCCGGAGCGGGCTTTATTCACCCCTCCACTTT.

The chain uses TRBV4-1 and TRBJ2-3; TRBD2 matches 9 bases. From germline, CDR1 is MGHRA and CDR2 YSYEKL. The CDR3 is 16 amino acids. Unmatched junction bases numbered 5, after V lost 0 bases and J lost 4 bases. The CDR3 reads CASSQELAGSADTQYF. DNA for the CDR3: TGCGCCAGCAGCCAAGAGCTAGCGGGGAGCGCAGATACGCAGTATTTT.

This clone was seen only once. The chain is built from TRBV30 and TRBJ2-5; TRBD2 matches at 12 bases. Losses at the gene ends were 2 bases for V and 2 bases for J; bases not matched to a gene: 3. Germline CDR1 and CDR2: GTSNPN and SVGIG (reference sequence). The CDR3 extends over 15 amino acids. In nucleotides, the CDR3 is TGTGCCTGGAGTTTCGGACTAGCGGGACAAGAGACCCAGTACTTC. This encodes CAWSFGLAGQETQYF.

The chain carries TRBV5-6 and TRBJ2-3; 8 bases are shared with TRBD2. CDR1 SGHDT and CDR2 YYEEEE come from the germline V gene. CDR3 length equals 17 residues. The V and J ends lost 4 bases and 2 bases, in that order; junction bases with no gene match: 12. The CDR3 region has the DNA TGTGCCAGCAGCCCCGATCTAGCGGGTCTAATCACAGATACGCAGTATTTT. Translation: CASSPDLAGLITDTQYF.

On this clone itself: The identical CDR3 is also encoded by other nucleotide sequences in the sample. This chain joins TRBV30 and TRBJ1-2; the match to TRBD1 covers 7 bases. The germline V gene encodes CDR1 GTSNPN and CDR2 SVGIG (reference sequence). The V segment lost 0 bases and the J segment 8 bases; nucleotides outside the gene matches: 6. CDR3 size: 13 residues. As DNA, the CDR3 is TGTGCCTGGAGTGTACGGGCAGGGGGGGGCTACACCTTC. Its translation is CAWSVRAGGGYTF.

The chain links TRBV6-4 to TRBJ1-5, with D hard to call. CDR1 MRHNA and CDR2 SNTAGT come from the germline V gene. The CDR3 is 13 amino acids. The V gene lost 3 bases and the J gene lost 3 bases, with 6 bases spanning the gap. CDR3: CASSEGPNQPQHF. The CDR3 DNA reads TGTGCCAGCAGTGAGGGTCCCAATCAGCCCCAGCATTTT.